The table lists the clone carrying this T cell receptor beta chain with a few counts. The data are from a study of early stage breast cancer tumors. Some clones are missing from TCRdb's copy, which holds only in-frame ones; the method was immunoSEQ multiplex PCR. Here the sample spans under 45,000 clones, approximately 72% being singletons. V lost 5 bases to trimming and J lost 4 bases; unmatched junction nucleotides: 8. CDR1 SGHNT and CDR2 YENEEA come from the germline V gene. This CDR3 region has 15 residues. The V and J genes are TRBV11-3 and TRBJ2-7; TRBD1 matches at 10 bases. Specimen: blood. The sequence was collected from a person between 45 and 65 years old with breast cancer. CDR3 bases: TGTGCCAGCAGCCCAGGGTGGACAGGGGGGTACGAGCAGTACTTC. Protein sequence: CASSPGWTGGYEQYF. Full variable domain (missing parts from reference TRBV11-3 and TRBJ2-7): EAGVVQSPRYKIIEKKQPVAFWCNPISGHNTLYWYLQNLGQGPELLIRYENEEAVDDSQLPKDRFSAERLKGVDSTLKIQPAELGDSAVYLCASSPGWTGGYEQYFGPGTRLTVT.